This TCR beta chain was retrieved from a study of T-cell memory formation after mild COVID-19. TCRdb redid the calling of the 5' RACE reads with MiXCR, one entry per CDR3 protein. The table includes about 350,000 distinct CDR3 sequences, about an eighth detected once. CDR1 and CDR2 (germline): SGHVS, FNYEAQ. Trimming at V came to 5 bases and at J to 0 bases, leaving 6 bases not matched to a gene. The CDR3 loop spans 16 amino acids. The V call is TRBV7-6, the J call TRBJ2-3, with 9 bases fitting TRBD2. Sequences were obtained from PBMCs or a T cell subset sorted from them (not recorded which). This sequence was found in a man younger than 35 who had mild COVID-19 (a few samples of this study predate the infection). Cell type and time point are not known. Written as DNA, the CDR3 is TGTGCCAGCAGCAGATTAGCGGGGGAGAGCACAGATACGCAGTATTTT. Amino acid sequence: CASSRLAGESTDTQYF.